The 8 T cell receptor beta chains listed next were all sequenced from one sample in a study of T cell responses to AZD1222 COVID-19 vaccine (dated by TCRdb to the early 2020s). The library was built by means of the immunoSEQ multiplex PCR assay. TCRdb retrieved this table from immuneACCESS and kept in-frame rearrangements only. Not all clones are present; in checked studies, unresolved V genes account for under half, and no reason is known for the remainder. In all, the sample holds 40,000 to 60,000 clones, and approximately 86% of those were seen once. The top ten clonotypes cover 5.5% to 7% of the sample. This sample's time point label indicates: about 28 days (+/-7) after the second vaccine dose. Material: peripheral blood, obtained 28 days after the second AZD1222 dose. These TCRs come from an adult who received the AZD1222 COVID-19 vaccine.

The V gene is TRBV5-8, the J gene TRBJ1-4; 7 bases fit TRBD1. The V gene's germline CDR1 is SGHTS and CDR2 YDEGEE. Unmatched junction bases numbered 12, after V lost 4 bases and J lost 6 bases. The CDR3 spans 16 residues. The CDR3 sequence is CASSRYNRGIDEKLFF. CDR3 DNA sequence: TGTGCCAGCAGCCGCTACAACAGGGGAATAGATGAAAAACTGTTTTTT.

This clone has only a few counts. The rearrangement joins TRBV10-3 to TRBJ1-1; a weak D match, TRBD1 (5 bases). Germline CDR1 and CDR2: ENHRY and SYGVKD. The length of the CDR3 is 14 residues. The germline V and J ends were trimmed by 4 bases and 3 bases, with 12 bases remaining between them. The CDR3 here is CAISVGGTDTEAFF. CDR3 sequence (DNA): TGTGCCATCAGTGTCGGGGGTACGGACACTGAAGCTTTCTTT.

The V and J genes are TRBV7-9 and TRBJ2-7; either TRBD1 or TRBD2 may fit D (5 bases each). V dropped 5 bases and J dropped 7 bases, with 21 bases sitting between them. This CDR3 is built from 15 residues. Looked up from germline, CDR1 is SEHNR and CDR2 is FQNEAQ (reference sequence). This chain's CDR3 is CASSPRQGELGEQYF. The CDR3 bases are TGTGCCAGCAGCCCCCGGCAGGGAGAACTGGGAGAGCAGTACTTC.

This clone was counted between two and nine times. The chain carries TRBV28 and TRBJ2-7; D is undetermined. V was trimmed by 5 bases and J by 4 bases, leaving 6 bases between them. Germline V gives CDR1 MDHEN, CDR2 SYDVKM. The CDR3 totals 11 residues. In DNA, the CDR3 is TGTGCCAGCAGTATCCATTACGAGCAGTACTTC. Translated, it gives CASSIHYEQYF.

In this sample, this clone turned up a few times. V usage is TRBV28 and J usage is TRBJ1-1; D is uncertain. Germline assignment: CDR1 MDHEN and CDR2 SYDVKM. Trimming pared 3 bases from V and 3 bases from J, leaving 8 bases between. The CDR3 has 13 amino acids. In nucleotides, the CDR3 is TGTGCCAGCAGTTTGGACGGAGACACTGAAGCTTTCTTT. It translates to CASSLDGDTEAFF.

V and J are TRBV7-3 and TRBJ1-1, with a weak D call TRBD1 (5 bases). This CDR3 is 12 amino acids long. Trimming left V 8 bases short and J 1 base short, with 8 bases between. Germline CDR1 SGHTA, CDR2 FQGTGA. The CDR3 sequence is CASGTSNTEAFF. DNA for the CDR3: TGTGCCAGCGGGACTTCGAACACTGAAGCTTTCTTT. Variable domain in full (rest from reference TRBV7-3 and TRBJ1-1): GAGVSQTPSNKVTEKGKYVELRCDPISGHTALYWYRQSLGQGPEFLIYFQGTGAADDSGLPNDRFFAVRPEGSVSTLKIQRTERGDSAVYLCASGTSNTEAFFGQGTRLTVV.

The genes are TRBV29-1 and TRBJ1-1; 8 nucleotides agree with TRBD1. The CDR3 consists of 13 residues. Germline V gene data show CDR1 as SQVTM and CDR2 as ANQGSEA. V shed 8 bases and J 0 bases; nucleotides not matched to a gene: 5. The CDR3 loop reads CSSTDRVNTEAFF. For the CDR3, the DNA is TGCAGCTCTACGGACAGGGTGAACACTGAAGCTTTCTTT. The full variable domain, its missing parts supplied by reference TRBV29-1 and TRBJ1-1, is SAVISQKPSRDICQRGTSLTIQCQVDSQVTMMFWYRQQPGQSLTLIATANQGSEATYESGFVIDKFPISRPNLTFSTLTVSNMSPEDSSIYLCSSTDRVNTEAFFGQGTRLTVV.

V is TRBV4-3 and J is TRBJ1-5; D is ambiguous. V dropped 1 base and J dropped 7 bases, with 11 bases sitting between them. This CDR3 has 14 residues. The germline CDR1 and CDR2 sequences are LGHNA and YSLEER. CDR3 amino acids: CASSQGTAGQPQHF. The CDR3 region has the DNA TGCGCCAGCAGCCAAGGTACGGCTGGACAGCCCCAGCATTTT.